This TCR beta chain was documented in a study of blood T cell repertoires in COVID-19. Looking at the study overall: Sites across the United States, Italy and Spain contributed samples from acute and convalescent COVID-19.

Participant age was about 18 to 95 years, and participants resided in roughly 25 US areas. Either two negative PCRs, clearance, or symptom resolution qualified Cohort 3 donors as recovered. Study processing details: From reference gene primer amplification, estimates of nucleated cell counts were derived. The assay was immunoSEQ multiplex PCR, and TCRdb's table has in-frame clones only and misses some. The DNA gave D and trimming, while V, J and clone size come from that table. The sample comprises a few hundred thousand clones, around 89% of which are singletons, and less than 3% rests with the top ten. Germline values: CDR1 SGHVS, CDR2 FNYEAQ. CDR3 length: 16 amino acids. J lost 2 bases, V lost 0 bases, and 5 bases had no gene match.

The sample taken for sequencing was PBMCs or T cells enriched from blood (not recorded which). This chain uses TRBV7-6 with TRBJ2-3; 7 bases agree with TRBD2. The sequence came from a woman between 45 and 60 years old who had recovered from COVID-19. DNA of the CDR3: TGTGCCAGCAGCTTAGCGCCTAGCGGTAACACAGATACGCAGTATTTT. This gives the protein CASSLAPSGNTDTQYF.